Listed below are T cell receptor beta chains from one sample, sequenced in a study of T cells in tuberculosis. The data were produced by immunoSEQ multiplex PCR, yet TCRdb's version contains in-frame clones alone and is incomplete. The table lists about 31,000 clones, 95% to 97% of them singletons. Sequenced: PBMCs. These receptors all come from a donor between 5 and 29 years old with latent tuberculosis or without tuberculosis infection. Each CDR3 is given with its conserved first and last residue. The D gene is left open where the match is weak. Clone size is stated in some rows and not others, as once, few, many or a class when expanded.

d_call: -
clone_size: -
j_call: TRBJ1-2
v_call: TRBV6-1
cdr3_nt: TGTGCCAGCAGTGCCCTGCGAGGCGGGGGAAACTATGGCTACACCTTC
cdr3_aa: CASSALRGGGNYGYTF

d_call: TRBD2
clone_size: -
j_call: TRBJ2-5
v_call: TRBV5-1
cdr3_nt: TGCGCCAGCAGCCCCGGGGGGGTGGAGACCCAGTACTTC
cdr3_aa: CASSPGGVETQYF

d_call: TRBD1
clone_size: once
j_call: TRBJ1-2
v_call: TRBV5-1
cdr3_nt: TGCGCCAGCAGCTGGGCCGACAGGGACTATGGCTACACCTTC
cdr3_aa: CASSWADRDYGYTF

d_call: TRBD2
clone_size: -
j_call: TRBJ2-7
v_call: TRBV7-9
cdr3_nt: TGTGCCAGCAGCCCCGGGACTAGCGGTTCCTACGAGCAGTACTTC
cdr3_aa: CASSPGTSGSYEQYF

d_call: -
clone_size: -
j_call: TRBJ2-7
v_call: TRBV7-8
cdr3_nt: TGTGCCAGCAGCTTAGCGGCAGGGCAAGCCTACGAGCAGTACTTC
cdr3_aa: CASSLAAGQAYEQYF

d_call: -
clone_size: -
j_call: TRBJ2-7
v_call: TRBV19
cdr3_nt: TGTGCCAGTAGTATAATGGGACACCTGAGCTCCTACGAGCAGTACTTC
cdr3_aa: CASSIMGHLSSYEQYF

d_call: -
clone_size: -
j_call: TRBJ2-3
v_call: TRBV6-1
cdr3_nt: TGTGCCAGCAGTGTCCGACAGACAGATACGCAGTATTTT
cdr3_aa: CASSVRQTDTQYF

d_call: TRBD2
clone_size: -
j_call: TRBJ2-2
v_call: TRBV5-1
cdr3_nt: TGCGCCAGCAGCTTATCTGTGCGGACTAGGGACACCGGGGAGCTGTTTTTT
cdr3_aa: CASSLSVRTRDTGELFF

d_call: TRBD1
clone_size: -
j_call: TRBJ1-5
v_call: TRBV18
cdr3_nt: TGTGCCAGCACGGGACAGAAAGATCAGCCCCAGCATTTT
cdr3_aa: CASTGQKDQPQHF

d_call: TRBD2
clone_size: -
j_call: TRBJ2-3
v_call: TRBV2
cdr3_nt: TGTGCCAGCAGTGAAGGGCTAGCGGGGGGTTCGGGCACAGATACGCAGTATTTT
cdr3_aa: CASSEGLAGGSGTDTQYF

d_call: -
clone_size: -
j_call: TRBJ1-2
v_call: TRBV5-3
cdr3_nt: TGTGCCAGAAGCTTCCGGGAACAGAGACCTAACTATGGCTACACCTTC
cdr3_aa: CARSFREQRPNYGYTF

d_call: -
clone_size: once
j_call: TRBJ1-2
v_call: TRBV19
cdr3_nt: TGTGCCAGTAGTATAGATTACAGAAACTATGGCTACACCTTC
cdr3_aa: CASSIDYRNYGYTF

d_call: TRBD1
clone_size: -
j_call: TRBJ2-7
v_call: TRBV10-3
cdr3_nt: TGTGCCATCAGTGATTGGGAGACAGGGACATACGAGCAGTACTTC
cdr3_aa: CAISDWETGTYEQYF

d_call: TRBD1
clone_size: -
j_call: TRBJ2-7
v_call: TRBV2
cdr3_nt: TGTGCCAGCAGGAAAGAACAGGGGGCGGCCTACGAGCAGTACTTC
cdr3_aa: CASRKEQGAAYEQYF

d_call: -
clone_size: -
j_call: TRBJ1-1
v_call: TRBV7-3
cdr3_nt: TGTGCCAGCAGCAAAACACAGGGAACTGAAGCTTTCTTT
cdr3_aa: CASSKTQGTEAFF

d_call: -
clone_size: -
j_call: TRBJ2-5
v_call: TRBV13
cdr3_nt: TGTGCCAGCAGCATAGGACGGCGGCAAGAGACCCAGTACTTC
cdr3_aa: CASSIGRRQETQYF

d_call: -
clone_size: -
j_call: TRBJ2-7
v_call: TRBV5-4
cdr3_nt: TGTGCCAGCAGCTTGGGTCCGGACAGACTCCACTTC
cdr3_aa: CASSLGPDRLHF

d_call: -
clone_size: once
j_call: TRBJ2-7
v_call: TRBV28
cdr3_nt: TGTGCCAGCAGCACTTATCCCGGGACATCTAGATACGAGCAGTACTTC
cdr3_aa: CASSTYPGTSRYEQYF

d_call: -
clone_size: -
j_call: TRBJ1-4
v_call: TRBV7-6
cdr3_nt: TGTGCCAGCAGCTTAAACAAAGGAGGAGAAAAACTGTTTTTT
cdr3_aa: CASSLNKGGEKLFF

d_call: TRBD1
clone_size: -
j_call: TRBJ2-5
v_call: TRBV5-6
cdr3_nt: TGTGCCAGCAGCTCACACGGGACAGGGCAAGAGACCCAGTACTTC
cdr3_aa: CASSSHGTGQETQYF

d_call: TRBD1
clone_size: -
j_call: TRBJ2-1
v_call: TRBV5-5
cdr3_nt: TGTGCCAGCAGCTTTCTTTACAGGGGAACCAATGAGCAGTTCTTC
cdr3_aa: CASSFLYRGTNEQFF

d_call: -
clone_size: -
j_call: TRBJ2-2
v_call: TRBV18
cdr3_nt: TGTGCCAGCTCACCACCCTCCGGGGTTCCCACCGGGGAGCTGTTTTTT
cdr3_aa: CASSPPSGVPTGELFF

d_call: TRBD1
clone_size: -
j_call: TRBJ2-5
v_call: TRBV10-3
cdr3_nt: TGTGCCATCAGTGAGGGACAGGCCCAAGAGACCCAGTACTTC
cdr3_aa: CAISEGQAQETQYF

d_call: -
clone_size: -
j_call: TRBJ1-1
v_call: TRBV7-3
cdr3_nt: TGTGCCAGCAGCTTACGCCAGGGCAGCACTGAAGCTTTCTTT
cdr3_aa: CASSLRQGSTEAFF

d_call: TRBD2
clone_size: -
j_call: TRBJ2-2
v_call: TRBV7-8
cdr3_nt: TGTGCCAGCAGCGACCTGGTAGCGGGGGGGTACACCGGGGAGCTGTTTTTT
cdr3_aa: CASSDLVAGGYTGELFF

d_call: TRBD2
clone_size: -
j_call: TRBJ2-1
v_call: TRBV27
cdr3_nt: TGTGCCAGCACAGTTGTTGGAGGCGGGGGGGACAATGAGCAGTTCTTC
cdr3_aa: CASTVVGGGGDNEQFF

d_call: TRBD1
clone_size: -
j_call: TRBJ2-7
v_call: TRBV9
cdr3_nt: TGTGCCAGCAGCCCCGGACAGGGACATCCCTACGAGCAGTACTTC
cdr3_aa: CASSPGQGHPYEQYF

d_call: TRBD2
clone_size: -
j_call: TRBJ2-1
v_call: TRBV10-3
cdr3_nt: TGTGCCATCAGTGGGAGGCGGGAGGGCCTCGGTGAGCAGTTCTTC
cdr3_aa: CAISGRREGLGEQFF